This record concerns one T cell receptor (beta chain) sequence. This clonotype was detected ten times or more. Its antigen target is currently unknown. Within one base of it there is no much larger clone, and no base qualities were kept. This entry is derived from a study of neurological immune-mediated disorders (dated by TCRdb to 2018 to 2020). In terms of the full investigation: Among the 35 or so multiple sclerosis patients, approximately 30 had relapsing-remitting MS and 3 had secondary progressive MS. Longitudinal samples, technical triplicates and paired sorted CD4+ and CD8+ T-cell subsets, alongside PBMC samples, were included among the approximately 99 TCR-beta libraries. The study compared peripheral blood TCR-beta repertoires of HTLV-I-associated myelopathy (HAM/TSP) patients, multiple sclerosis patients and healthy controls using UMI-based sequencing. The cohort comprised 68 subjects: roughly 15 HAM/TSP patients, 34 multiple sclerosis patients and about 20 healthy controls.

The CDR3 holds 14 amino acids from the cysteine to the phenylalanine. Only CDR3 DNA remains: 42 bases, in frame from the first base. The germline V end is reduced by 5 bases and the J end by 3 bases; junction bases left unmatched: 3. The germline V gene supplies CDR1 SGHRS and CDR2 YFSETQ. cDNA was synthesized by template-switch 5'RACE using a primer with a 10-nucleotide random unique molecular identifier that tagged each TCR transcript. Every sequencing run yielded over 200 million TCR-beta sequences covering 15-18 subjects. The RNeasy kit was used for extraction of total RNA. Using the KAPA Real-time Library Amplification kit, TCR-beta VDJ regions were amplified with primers for the TCR constant region and the 5'RACE anchor. Sample indexes and Illumina adaptors were added in a first PCR, after which library yield was increased in a second PCR. After Ampure bead purification, the roughly 650 bp TCR product was size-selected on a 2% E-gel SizeSelection system. Before pooling, library quality was checked on a Bioanalyzer, concentration was measured with Qubit, and libraries were quantified with the Kapa Library Quantification kit. An Illumina HiSeq 2500 was used to sequence the libraries paired-end at 2 x 150 bp. To increase sequence diversity, roughly 23-30% phiX was spiked into each library pool. The authors' pipeline ran thus. Quality-filtered reads were processed with the UMI-based MiGEC pipeline, and over 90% of raw TCR sequences were removed by the MiGEC pipeline during error correction. IMGT germline references were used for alignment of VDJ genes, and clonotypes were defined by a unique CDR3 amino acid sequence together with V-J genes. VDJtools evaluated clonal expansion, Shannon diversity and CDR3 relatedness (CalcPairwiseDistances, ClusterSamples); CLCbio workbench built phylogenetic trees. Clones with at least 8 unique UMIs were defined as expanded, with this threshold being based on coefficient-of-variation modelling across technical triplicates. TCRdb reanalyzed the raw reads on its own, using fastp at Q25 for trimming and MiXCR for clone calling, and kept in-frame beta chains. Under each unique CDR3 protein, matching rows form one entry showing the most common genes and DNA. Clone size and V and J calls follow TCRdb, not the original study. Counted in this sample were just over 95,000 distinct CDR3 sequences; around 3.4% of them appeared once. Roughly 6.4% of the sample is in the top ten clones.

For unsorted PBMC libraries, 2 million PBMCs were used after storage in RNAlater at -80 degrees C until RNA extraction. Multiple sclerosis patients were enrolled in a US clinical protocol under which disease progression was evaluated by magnetic resonance imaging. Peripheral blood underwent Ficoll-Hypaque density gradient centrifugation to isolate PBMCs, which were then cryopreserved in liquid nitrogen. What the authors observed across the whole study: Repertoires from 18 of 34 MS patients were grouped by phylogenetic analysis into a cluster of related CDR3 sequences, suggesting a possible repertoire-level signature. The highest TCR clonal expansion was observed in HAM/TSP patients, whereas the lowest was observed in MS patients, even when compared with healthy controls. The MS cluster showed no association with clinical or MRI features, and the authors stated that larger cohorts are needed. No identical CDR3 amino acid sequences were shared among expanded clones across subjects, suggesting private TCR-beta repertoires in all groups.

The TCR comes from a woman between 18 and 29 years old with multiple sclerosis. The chain employs TRBV5-1 and TRBJ2-2; 8 nucleotides in the junction match TRBD1. Input material: PBMCs. DNA sequence: TGCGCCAGCAGTCAACAGGGGGACACCGGGGAGCTGTTTTTT. Its translation reads: CASSQQGDTGELFF.